This T cell receptor (beta chain) derives from a study of a mutant IDH1 vaccine in newly diagnosed glioma. About the study: Vaccines were first given 4-6 weeks after radiotherapy alone, or with temozolomide cycles. Beforehand, treatment had been radiotherapy, temozolomide, or both; the majority received both. Whole-study findings and limits: Across multiple MHC alleles, 90% to 95% of patients had vaccine-induced responses.

Time point here: week 35, safety follow-up. Doses of 300 ug of mutant IDH1 20-mer peptide were given with topical imiquimod. Donors harbored newly found WHO grade 3 or 4 IDH1-mutant, ATRX-lost astrocytomas. Trimming removed 4 bases from V and 4 bases from J; junction bases left unmatched: 3. CDR3 length: 15 amino acids. Germline assignment: CDR1 SEHNR and CDR2 FQNEAQ (reference sequence). Profiling relied on immunoSEQ multiplex PCR, and the TCRdb table lists in-frame clones only, not all of them. The sample has 34,000 or so clones, about 80% seen once. On this clone itself: No antigen is known for it. The sample carries other DNA sequences with the same CDR3.

Sequencing used PBMCs, obtained from a glioma patient whose treatment included an IDH1 peptide vaccine. V gene TRBV7-9 combines with J gene TRBJ2-7; 14 bases map to TRBD2. The clonotype comes from a woman in her forties with glioma. CDR3 DNA sequence: TGTGCCAGCAGCTCGGGGACTAGCGGGGGATACGAGCAGTACTTC. Amino acids: CASSSGTSGGYEQYF.